This note documents a single TCR beta chain sequence. This specimen belongs to a study of blood T cell repertoires in COVID-19. Overall study: Material from acute and convalescent COVID-19 was sourced from the United States, Italy and Spain. Sources were T cells, B-cell-depleted T cells, or PBMCs; the material itself was cDNA or gDNA.

Study processing details: It was from reference gene primer amplification that nucleated cell counts were estimated. The protocol was immunoSEQ multiplex PCR, while the TCRdb copy is restricted to in-frame clones and leaves out a portion. V and J calls and clone size are given by that table; D and trimming were obtained from the DNA. Found here are approximately 76,000 clones, approximately 85% of them singletons; the top ten hold approximately 35%. The sequencing input was peripheral blood. The sequence derives from an elderly woman with active or convalescent COVID-19.

This CDR3 reads CAWSVLRGPWVEQYF. For the CDR3, the DNA is TGTGCCTGGAGTGTACTGCGGGGGCCCTGGGTCGAGCAGTACTTC. This chain uses TRBV30 with TRBJ2-7; possibly TRBD2 for D (7 bases). V was trimmed by 0 bases and J by 6 bases, leaving 18 bases between them. This CDR3 contains 15 residues. The germline gives CDR1 GTSNPN, CDR2 SVGIG (reference sequence). The full variable domain, in which reference TRBV30 and TRBJ2-7 provide the parts outside the CDR3, is SQTIHQWPATLVQPVGSPLSLECTVEGTSNPNLYWYRQAAGRGLQLLFYSVGIGQISSEVPQNLSASRPQDRQFILSSKKLLLSDSGFYLCAWSVLRGPWVEQYFGPGTRLTVT.